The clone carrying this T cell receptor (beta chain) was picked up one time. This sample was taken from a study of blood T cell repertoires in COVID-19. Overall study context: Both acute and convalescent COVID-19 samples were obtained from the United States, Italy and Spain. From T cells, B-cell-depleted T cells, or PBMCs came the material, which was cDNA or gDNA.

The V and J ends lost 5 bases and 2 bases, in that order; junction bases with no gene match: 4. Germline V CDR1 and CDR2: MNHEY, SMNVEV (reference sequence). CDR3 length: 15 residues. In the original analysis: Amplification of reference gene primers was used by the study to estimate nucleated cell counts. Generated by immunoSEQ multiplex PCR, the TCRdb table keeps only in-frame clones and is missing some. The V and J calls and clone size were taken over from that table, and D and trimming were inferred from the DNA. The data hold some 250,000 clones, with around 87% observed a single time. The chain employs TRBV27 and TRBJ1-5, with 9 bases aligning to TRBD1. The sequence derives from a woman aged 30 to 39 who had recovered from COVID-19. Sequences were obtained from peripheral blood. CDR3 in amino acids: CASSQQGAGNQPQHF. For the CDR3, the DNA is TGTGCCAGCAGTCAACAGGGGGCTGGCAATCAGCCCCAGCATTTT.